These T cell receptor beta chains were read from a single sample in a study of regulatory T cells in long-lasting Graves disease. TCRdb redid the calling of the multiplex PCR reads with MiXCR, one entry per CDR3 protein. The data show about 620,000 distinct CDR3 sequences, with approximately 15% seen just once and about 17% held by the top ten. The sample also formed part of further work on T cells in Graves' hyperthyroidism and ophthalmopathy.

The source material was peripheral blood mononuclear cells (PBMCs), sampled at new diagnosis, from a patient treated with antithyroid drugs. All receptors derive from a woman in her thirties with Graves disease. Both conserved end residues are part of each CDR3.

TRBJ1-2 | 14 | TRBV2 | CASRVRQRTYGYTF
TRBJ2-1 | 18 | TRBV18 | CASSPRRQGQGRDNEQFF
TRBJ1-4 | 14 | TRBV7-9 | CASSTGTGGEKLFF
- | 13 | TRBV28 | CASMTLQTYEQYF
TRBJ2-7 | 14 | TRBV5-4 | CASSPPGRRDEQYF
TRBJ2-7 | 14 | TRBV10-3 | CAISDPLAGDEQYF
TRBJ2-7 | 14 | TRBV28 | CASTPGQGSDEQYF
TRBJ2-2 | 12 | TRBV12-3/TRBV12-4 | CASSPELGELFF
TRBJ1-4 | 14 | TRBV20-1 | CSAVLRATNEKLFF
TRBJ2-5 | 15 | TRBV29-1 | CSVEGGQADFGTQYF
TRBJ1-5 | 16 | TRBV20-1 | CSARESGTLQGQPQHF
TRBJ2-6 | 13 | TRBV6-2/TRBV6-3 | CASMGSGANVLTF
TRBJ1-1 | 12 | TRBV10-2 | CASSGLYTEAFF
TRBJ1-2 | 15 | TRBV4-1 | CASNQEPGHRGGYTF
TRBJ2-3 | 15 | TRBV20-1 | CSGTLTSIITDTQYF
TRBJ2-5 | 16 | TRBV27 | CAGSPHRRGFQETQYF
TRBJ1-6 | 14 | TRBV7-3 | CASSLQSYNSPLHF
TRBJ1-2 | 15 | TRBV4-2 | CASSQVSGDINGYTF
TRBJ1-5 | 13 | TRBV28 | CASSPGWNQPQHF
TRBJ2-7 | 13 | TRBV27 | CASRDNAAYEQYF
TRBJ1-2 | 17 | TRBV14 | CASSQEIPGTGSYGYTF
TRBJ1-1 | 14 | TRBV27 | CASSLRALRTEAFF